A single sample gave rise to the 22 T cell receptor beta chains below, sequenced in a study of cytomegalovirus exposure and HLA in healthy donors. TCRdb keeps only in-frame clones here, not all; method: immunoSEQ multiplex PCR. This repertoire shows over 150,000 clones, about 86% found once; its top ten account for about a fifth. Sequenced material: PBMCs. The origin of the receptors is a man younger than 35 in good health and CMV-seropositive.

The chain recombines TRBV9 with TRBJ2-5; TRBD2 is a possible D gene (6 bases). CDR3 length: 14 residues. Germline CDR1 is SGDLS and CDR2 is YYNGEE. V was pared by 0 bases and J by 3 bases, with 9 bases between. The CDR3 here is CASSVASGEETQYF. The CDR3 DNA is TGTGCCAGCAGCGTAGCATCGGGGGAAGAGACCCAGTACTTC.

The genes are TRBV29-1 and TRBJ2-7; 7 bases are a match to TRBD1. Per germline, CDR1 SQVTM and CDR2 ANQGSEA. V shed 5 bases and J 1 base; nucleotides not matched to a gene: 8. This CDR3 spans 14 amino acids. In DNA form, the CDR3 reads TGCAGCGTTTCGACAGGGATGGGTTCCTACGAGCAGTACTTC. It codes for CSVSTGMGSYEQYF.

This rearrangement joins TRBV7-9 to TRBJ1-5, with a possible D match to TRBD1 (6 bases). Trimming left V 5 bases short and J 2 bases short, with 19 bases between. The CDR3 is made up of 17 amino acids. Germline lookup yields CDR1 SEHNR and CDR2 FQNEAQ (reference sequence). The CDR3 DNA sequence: TGTGCCAGCAGCCCTCGGGGCGGGGGGCGAGGCAATCAGCCCCAGCATTTT. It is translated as CASSPRGGGRGNQPQHF.

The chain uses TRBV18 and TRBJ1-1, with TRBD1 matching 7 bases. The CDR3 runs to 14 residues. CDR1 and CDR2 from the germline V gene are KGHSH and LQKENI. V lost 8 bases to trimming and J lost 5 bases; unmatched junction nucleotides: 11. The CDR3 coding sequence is TGTGCCAGCACCCTCAACAGGGGCAAAACTGAAGCTTTCTTT. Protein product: CASTLNRGKTEAFF. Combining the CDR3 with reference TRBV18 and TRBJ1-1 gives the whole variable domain NAGVMQNPRHLVRRRGQEARLRCSPMKGHSHVYWYRQLPEEGLKFMVYLQKENIIDESGMPKERFSAEFPKEGPSILRIQQVVRGDSAAYFCASTLNRGKTEAFFGQGTRLTVV.

The CDR3 nucleotides are TGCGCCAGCGCGGACAGGAGGTGGGCTGAAGCTTTCTTT. Translation: CASADRRWAEAFF. This chain connects TRBV5-1 to TRBJ1-1, with 7 bases matching TRBD1. The CDR3 extends over 13 amino acids. V was clipped by 7 bases and J by 6 bases; unmatched bases: 9. Germline lookup yields CDR1 SGHRS and CDR2 YFSETQ.

The CDR3 spells CASSQVRTSGRWGLGNEQFF. CDR3 bases: TGTGCCAGCAGCCAAGTAAGAACTAGCGGGAGGTGGGGGCTAGGCAATGAGCAGTTCTTC. The chain carries TRBV4-2 and TRBJ2-1; 12 positions match TRBD2. The CDR3 covers 20 residues. Trimming cost V 1 base and J 6 bases; bases outside gene matches: 16. Germline values: CDR1 LGHNA, CDR2 YNFKEQ.

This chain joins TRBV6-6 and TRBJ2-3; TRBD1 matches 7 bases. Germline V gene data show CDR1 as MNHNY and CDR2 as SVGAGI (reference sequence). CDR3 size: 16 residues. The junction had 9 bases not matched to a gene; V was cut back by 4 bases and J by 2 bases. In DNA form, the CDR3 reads TGTGCCAGCAGTTCCTGGGGACAGCTCCTCACAGATACGCAGTATTTT. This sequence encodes CASSSWGQLLTDTQYF.

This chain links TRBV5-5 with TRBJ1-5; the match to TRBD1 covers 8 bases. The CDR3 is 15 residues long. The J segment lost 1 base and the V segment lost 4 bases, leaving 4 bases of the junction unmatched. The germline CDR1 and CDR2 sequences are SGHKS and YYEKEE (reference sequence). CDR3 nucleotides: TGTGCCAGCAGCGTAGACAGGGGAAGCAATCAGCCCCAGCATTTT. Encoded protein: CASSVDRGSNQPQHF.

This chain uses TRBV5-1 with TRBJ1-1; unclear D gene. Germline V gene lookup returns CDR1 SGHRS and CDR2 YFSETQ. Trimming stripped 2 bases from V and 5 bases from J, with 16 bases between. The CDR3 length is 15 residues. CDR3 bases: TGCGCCAGCAGCTTAGTTCCGGGAACTGCTACTGAAGCTTTCTTT. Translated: CASSLVPGTATEAFF.

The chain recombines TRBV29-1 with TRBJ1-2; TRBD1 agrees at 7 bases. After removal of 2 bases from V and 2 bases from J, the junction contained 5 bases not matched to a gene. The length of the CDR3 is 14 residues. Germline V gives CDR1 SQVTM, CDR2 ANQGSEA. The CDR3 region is CSVEQRGQNYGYTF. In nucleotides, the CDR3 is TGCAGCGTTGAACAGAGGGGACAGAACTATGGCTACACCTTC. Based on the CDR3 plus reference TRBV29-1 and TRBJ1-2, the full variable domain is SAVISQKPSRDICQRGTSLTIQCQVDSQVTMMFWYRQQPGQSLTLIATANQGSEATYESGFVIDKFPISRPNLTFSTLTVSNMSPEDSSIYLCSVEQRGQNYGYTFGSGTRLTVV.

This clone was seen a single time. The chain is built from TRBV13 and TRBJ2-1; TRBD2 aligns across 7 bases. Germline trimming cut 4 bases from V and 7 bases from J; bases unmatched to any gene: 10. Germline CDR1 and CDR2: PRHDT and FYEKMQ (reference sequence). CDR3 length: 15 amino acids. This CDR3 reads CASSSVGGGRNEQFF. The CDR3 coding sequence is TGTGCCAGCAGCTCCGTGGGCGGGGGTCGGAATGAGCAGTTCTTC.

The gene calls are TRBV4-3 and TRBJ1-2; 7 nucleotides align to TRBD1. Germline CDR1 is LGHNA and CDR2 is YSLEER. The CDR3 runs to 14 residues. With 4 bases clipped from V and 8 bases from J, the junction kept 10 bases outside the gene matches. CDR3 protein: CASSPERGLGGYTF. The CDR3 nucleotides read TGCGCCAGCAGCCCAGAGAGGGGGCTAGGCGGCTACACCTTC.

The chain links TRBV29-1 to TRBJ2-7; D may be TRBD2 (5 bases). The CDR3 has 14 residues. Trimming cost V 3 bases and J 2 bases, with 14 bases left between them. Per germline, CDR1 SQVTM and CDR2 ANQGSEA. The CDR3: CSVEVGHGAYEQYF. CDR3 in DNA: TGCAGCGTTGAGGTGGGTCACGGGGCCTACGAGCAGTACTTC.

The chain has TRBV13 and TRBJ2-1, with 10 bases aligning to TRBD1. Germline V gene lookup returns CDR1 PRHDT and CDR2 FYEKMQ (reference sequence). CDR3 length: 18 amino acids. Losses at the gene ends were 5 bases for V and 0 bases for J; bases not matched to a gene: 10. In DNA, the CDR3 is TGTGCCAGCAGCCAGGGACAGGGGCCAGGAGACTCCTACAATGAGCAGTTCTTC. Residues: CASSQGQGPGDSYNEQFF.

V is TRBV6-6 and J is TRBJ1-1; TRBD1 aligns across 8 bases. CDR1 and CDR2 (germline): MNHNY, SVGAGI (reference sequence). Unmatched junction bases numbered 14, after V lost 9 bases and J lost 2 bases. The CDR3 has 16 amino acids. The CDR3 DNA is TGTGCCAGTCGGGGACAGGCGAGAGGCAAAAACACTGAAGCTTTCTTT. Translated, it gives CASRGQARGKNTEAFF.

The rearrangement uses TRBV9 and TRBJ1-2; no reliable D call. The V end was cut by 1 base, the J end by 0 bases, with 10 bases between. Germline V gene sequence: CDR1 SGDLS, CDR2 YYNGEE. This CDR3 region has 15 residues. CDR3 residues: CASSVWEKANYGYTF. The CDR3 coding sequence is TGTGCCAGCAGCGTATGGGAGAAGGCTAACTATGGCTACACCTTC.

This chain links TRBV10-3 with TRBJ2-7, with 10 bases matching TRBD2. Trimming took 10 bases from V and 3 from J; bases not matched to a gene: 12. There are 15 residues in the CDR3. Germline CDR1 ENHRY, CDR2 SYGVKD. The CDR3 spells CATLAGEGGDYEQYF. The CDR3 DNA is TGTGCCACCCTAGCGGGAGAGGGGGGTGACTACGAGCAGTACTTC.

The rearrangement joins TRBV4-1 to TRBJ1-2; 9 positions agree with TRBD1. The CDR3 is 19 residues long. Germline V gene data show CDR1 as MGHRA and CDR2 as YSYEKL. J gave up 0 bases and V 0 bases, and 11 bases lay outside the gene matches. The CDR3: CASSQEGGDRGSPNYGYTF. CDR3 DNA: TGCGCCAGCAGCCAAGAGGGCGGTGACAGGGGGTCCCCTAACTATGGCTACACCTTC.

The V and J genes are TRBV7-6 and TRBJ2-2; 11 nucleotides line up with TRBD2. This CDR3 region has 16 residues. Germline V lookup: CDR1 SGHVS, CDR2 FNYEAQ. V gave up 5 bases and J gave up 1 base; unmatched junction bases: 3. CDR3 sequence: CASSPTSGVNTGELFF. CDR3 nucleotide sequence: TGTGCCAGCAGCCCGACTAGCGGGGTGAACACCGGGGAGCTGTTTTTT.

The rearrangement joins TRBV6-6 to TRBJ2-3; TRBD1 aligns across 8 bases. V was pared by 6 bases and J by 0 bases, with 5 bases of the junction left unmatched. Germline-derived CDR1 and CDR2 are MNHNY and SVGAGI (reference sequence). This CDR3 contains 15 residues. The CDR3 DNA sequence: TGTGCCAGCAGCCCTAGGACAGGGAGCACAGATACGCAGTATTTT. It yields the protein CASSPRTGSTDTQYF.

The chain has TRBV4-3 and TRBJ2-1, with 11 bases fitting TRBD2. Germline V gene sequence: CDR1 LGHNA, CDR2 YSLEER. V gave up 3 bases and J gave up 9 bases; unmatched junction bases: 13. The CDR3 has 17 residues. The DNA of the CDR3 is TGCGCCAGCAGCCAGGGCACTATAGCGGGGGGGCCGGGTGAGCAGTTCTTC. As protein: CASSQGTIAGGPGEQFF.

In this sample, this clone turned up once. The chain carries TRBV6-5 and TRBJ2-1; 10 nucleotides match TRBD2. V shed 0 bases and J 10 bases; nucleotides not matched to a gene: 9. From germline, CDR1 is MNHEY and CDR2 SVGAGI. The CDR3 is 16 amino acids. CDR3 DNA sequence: TGTGCCAGCAGTTACTCGGAAAGCGGGGGGGCCAAAGAGCAGTTCTTC. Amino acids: CASSYSESGGAKEQFF.